The T cell receptor beta chain described here comes from a study of pediatric ulcerative colitis. General study results and limits: Repertoires came from total lymphocyte DNA, not specific subsets. Acute severe colitis showed lower rectal diversity from clonal expansions.

CDR1 is MNHEY and CDR2 is SVGAGI in the germline V gene. There are 11 residues in the CDR3. Deletions cut 7 bases from V and 8 bases from J, with 12 bases between. With regard to this clone: As yet, its antigen is unknown.

Produced via immunoSEQ multiplex PCR; TCRdb's table is partial and in-frame only. The sample includes approximately 32,000 clones, almost 85% of them seen just once. The chain employs TRBV6-5 and TRBJ2-7, with TRBD1 as a possible D gene (5 bases). The source material was blood. The clonotype comes from a boy aged 5-17 years with severe ulcerative colitis. The CDR3 nucleotides read TGTGCCAGCAAGTTTCAGGGAAAGCAGTACTTC. Amino acids: CASKFQGKQYF.